The clone carrying this TCR beta chain occurred many times. Its target is unknown. TCRdb analysed the reads with MiXCR anew, one entry per CDR3 protein. Counted here are around 290,000 distinct CDR3 sequences, around 25% occurring once; the ten biggest clones make up about 15%. From germline, CDR1 is SGHTA and CDR2 FQGNSA. This CDR3 comprises 14 residues. V trimming: 6 bases; J trimming: 0 bases; junction bases outside the gene matches: 5. The data belong to a study of T cell repertoires in cytomegalovirus infection. Notes on the study in general: The ex vivo response showed dominance by HLA-C-restricted CMV-specific TCR beta clonotypes.

This receptor was obtained from a human donor in good health (CMV status not recorded). Some clones in this sample may be carry-over from other donors' samples. The chain uses TRBV7-2 and TRBJ2-7, with 7 positions matching TRBD1. What was sequenced was PBMCs. The CDR3 region is CASRIGGPSYEQYF. CDR3 sequence (DNA): TGTGCCAGCAGAATAGGGGGCCCCTCCTACGAGCAGTACTTC. Full variable domain (missing parts from reference TRBV7-2 and TRBJ2-7): GAGVSQSPSNKVTEKGKDVELRCDPISGHTALYWYRQSLGQGLEFLIYFQGNSAPDKSGLPSDRFSAERTGGSVSTLTIQRTQQEDSAVYLCASRIGGPSYEQYFGPGTRLTVT.